These T cell receptor beta chains were read from a single sample in a study of OX40 agonist ivuxolimab in advanced cancers. Clones were sequenced by immunoSEQ multiplex PCR, and TCRdb holds only the in-frame ones, with some missing. The repertoire has over 45,000 clones, approximately 84% of them found once; the top ten carry approximately 1.2%. Sequencing was performed on CD4+ or CD8+ T cells sorted from blood, taken in a trial of the OX40 agonist ivuxolimab. The origin of the receptors is an adult with an advanced solid tumor such as melanoma, head and neck, liver or kidney cancer. CDR3s include the opening cysteine and the closing phenylalanine or tryptophan. A D gene is named only where the DNA matches it firmly. Some rows have no size entry. The others give once, few or many, or a class for an expanded clone.

NA,NA,TRBJ2-3,TRBV28,CAGGGQATDTQYF,TGTGCTGGGGGGGGACAGGCCACAGATACGCAGTATTTT
NA,TRBD1,TRBJ2-1,TRBV7-8,CASSLFRDSPDSYNEQFF,TGTGCCAGCAGCTTATTCCGGGACAGTCCCGACTCCTACAATGAGCAGTTCTTC
NA,TRBD1,TRBJ1-2,TRBV5-5,CASSLVGTGVSYGYTF,TGTGCCAGCAGCTTGGTAGGGACAGGGGTGAGCTATGGCTACACCTTC
NA,TRBD1,TRBJ2-3,TRBV11-2,CASSNTGELPGTQYF,TGTGCCAGCAGCAATACAGGGGAATTACCGGGGACGCAGTATTTT
NA,NA,TRBJ2-5,TRBV11-2,CASSSRWATGGETQYF,TGTGCCAGCAGCTCCCGCTGGGCCACCGGCGGAGAGACCCAGTACTTC
NA,NA,TRBJ2-1,TRBV29-1,CSVEREQFF,TGCAGCGTTGAGCGTGAGCAGTTCTTC
NA,NA,TRBJ1-2,TRBV9,CASSVVSEMAGYTF,TGTGCCAGCAGCGTAGTCTCCGAGATGGCGGGCTACACCTTC
NA,TRBD2,TRBJ2-5,TRBV25-1,CASSVTGTSGGETQYF,TGTGCCAGCAGTGTTACCGGGACTAGCGGAGGGGAGACCCAGTACTTC
NA,TRBD2,TRBJ2-1,TRBV7-8,CASSPYSGGSSYNEQFF,TGTGCCAGCAGCCCCTATAGCGGGGGTTCCTCCTACAATGAGCAGTTCTTC
NA,NA,TRBJ1-4,TRBV11-2,CASSQAGGLKLFF,TGTGCCAGCAGCCAAGCGGGGGGTTTGAAACTGTTTTTT
NA,NA,TRBJ1-1,TRBV19,CASSDWGNTEAFF,TGTGCCAGTAGTGATTGGGGGAACACTGAAGCTTTCTTT
once,NA,TRBJ2-6,TRBV27,CASSPKGTGANVLTF,TGTGCCAGCAGTCCAAAGGGGACTGGGGCCAACGTCCTGACTTTC
NA,TRBD1,TRBJ2-2,TRBV19,CASSMTGRELFF,TGTGCCAGTAGTATGACAGGGAGGGAGCTGTTTTTT
NA,TRBD2,TRBJ2-7,TRBV18,CASSPTSVPYEQYF,TGTGCCAGCTCGCCCACTAGCGTCCCCTACGAGCAGTACTTC
NA,TRBD2,TRBJ2-3,TRBV10-3,CAISEGLAGDTQYF,TGTGCCATCAGTGAGGGACTAGCGGGGGATACGCAGTATTTT
NA,TRBD2,TRBJ2-3,TRBV19,CASSVLAGDTDTQYF,TGTGCCAGTAGTGTCTTAGCGGGCGACACAGATACGCAGTATTTT
NA,NA,TRBJ2-5,TRBV5-1,CASGGTNQETQYF,TGCGCCAGCGGCGGGACAAACCAAGAGACCCAGTACTTC
NA,NA,TRBJ2-2,TRBV19,CASSTAGTSNTGELFF,TGTGCCAGTAGTACCGCAGGGACTTCTAACACCGGGGAGCTGTTTTTT
NA,TRBD2,TRBJ2-7,TRBV7-2,CASSLEAQRGVYEQYF,TGTGCCAGCAGCTTAGAGGCCCAGCGGGGGGTGTACGAGCAGTACTTC
NA,TRBD1,TRBJ1-2,TRBV7-2,CASSPVAQGDYRLVAYTF,TGTGCCAGCAGCCCCGTGGCCCAGGGGGACTACCGCCTCGTTGCCTACACCTTC
NA,NA,TRBJ2-7,TRBV14,CASSQGAIHYEQYF,TGTGCCAGCAGCCAAGGCGCCATTCACTACGAGCAGTACTTC
NA,TRBD1,TRBJ2-4,TRBV7-9,CASSLGFQGARGAKNIQYF,TGTGCCAGCAGCTTAGGATTTCAGGGGGCCAGGGGAGCCAAAAACATTCAGTACTTC
NA,NA,TRBJ1-3,TRBV30,CAFDHTSGNTIYF,TGTGCCTTTGACCACACCTCTGGAAACACCATATATTTT
once,NA,TRBJ1-1,TRBV9,CASSAGGETEAFF,TGTGCCAGCAGCGCGGGGGGAGAGACTGAGGCTTTCTTT
NA,NA,TRBJ2-7,TRBV4-1,CASSQDTVPYEQYF,TGCGCCAGCAGCCAAGATACCGTACCCTACGAGCAGTACTTC
NA,NA,TRBJ1-5,TRBV28,CASSGDSNQPQHF,TGTGCCAGCAGTGGAGATAGCAATCAGCCCCAGCATTTT
once,NA,TRBJ2-3,TRBV28,CASSARGAGTDTQYF,TGTGCCAGCAGTGCCCGAGGGGCCGGGACAGATACGCAGTATTTT
NA,TRBD1,TRBJ2-7,TRBV29-1,CSVSTGRYEQYF,TGCAGCGTCTCGACAGGGCGCTACGAGCAGTACTTC
NA,TRBD2,TRBJ2-7,TRBV6-1,CASSESSGREYF,TGTGCCAGCAGTGAGAGTTCAGGGAGGGAGTACTTC
NA,TRBD1,TRBJ1-2,TRBV9,CASSPRQTGTGAPIGYTF,TGTGCCAGCAGCCCTCGTCAAACCGGGACAGGGGCTCCTATCGGCTACACCTTC
NA,NA,TRBJ1-3,TRBV18,CASSPDPGVPAGNTIYF,TGTGCCAGCTCACCTGACCCTGGGGTTCCCGCTGGAAACACCATATATTTT
NA,TRBD1,TRBJ1-1,TRBV19,CASSSTGGMNTEAFF,TGTGCCAGTAGTTCCACAGGGGGTATGAACACTGAAGCTTTCTTT
NA,NA,TRBJ1-2,TRBV9,CASSVGGSPNYGYTF,TGTGCCAGCAGCGTAGGAGGTTCACCTAACTATGGCTACACCTTC
NA,TRBD2,TRBJ2-5,TRBV27,CATGPSGETQYF,TGTGCCACTGGGCCTAGCGGGGAGACCCAGTACTTC
NA,NA,TRBJ2-4,TRBV5-6,CASSFTGAKNIQYF,TGTGCCAGCAGCTTCACGGGGGCCAAAAACATTCAGTACTTC
NA,NA,TRBJ1-2,TRBV10-2,CASSESANGYGYTF,TGCGCCAGCAGTGAGTCGGCCAACGGCTATGGCTACACCTTC
NA,NA,TRBJ1-1,TRBV19,CASRASTGTEAFF,TGTGCCAGTAGGGCCTCGACAGGCACTGAAGCTTTCTTT
NA,NA,TRBJ1-4,TRBV5-1,CASSLGVRVTNEKLFF,TGCGCCAGCAGCTTGGGGGTACGAGTAACTAATGAAAAACTGTTTTTT
NA,TRBD2,TRBJ2-7,TRBV25-1,CASSLPGLVHEQYF,TGTGCCAGCAGCCTACCGGGACTAGTCCACGAGCAGTACTTC
once,NA,TRBJ2-3,TRBV7-9,CASTTEAWFTDTQYF,TGTGCCAGCACGACTGAAGCCTGGTTCACAGATACGCAGTATTTT
NA,TRBD1,TRBJ2-3,TRBV5-4,CASSLRTGRRADTQYF,TGTGCCAGCAGCTTGCGGACAGGGAGGAGAGCAGATACGCAGTATTTT
NA,NA,TRBJ2-1,TRBV5-6,CASSLPTNSYNEQFF,TGTGCCAGCAGCTTGCCTACTAATTCCTACAATGAGCAGTTCTTC
once,NA,TRBJ2-3,TRBV6-6,CASSDLWDTQYF,TGTGCCAGCAGTGACCTGTGGGATACGCAGTATTTT
NA,NA,TRBJ2-5,TRBV7-2,CASSEVRETQYF,TGTGCCAGCAGTGAGGTCCGAGAGACCCAGTACTTC